Given below is one T cell receptor beta chain in context. Antigen specificity is unknown. Replicate PCRs for sorted subsets used approximately 220 ng DNA; this equaled 25,000 to 35,000 T cell genomes. Assay: immunoSEQ multiplex PCR; the TCRdb copy retains only in-frame clones and omits some. The repertoire holds around 2.5 million clones, with roughly 93% as singletons. Germline assignment: CDR1 MNHEY and CDR2 SMNVEV (reference sequence). The CDR3 extends over 14 amino acids. The V end lost 6 bases, the J end lost 3 bases, and 12 bases lay between the germline ends. The record originates from a study of shared clonotypes between healthy human individuals. General study results and limits: Naive CD4 clonotype sharing across a few donors was 4% to 5%.

This sequence was found in a man between 18 and 29 years old in good health. Some clones in this sample may be carry-over from other donors' samples. The chain recombines TRBV27 with TRBJ2-1; D is ambiguous. Sequenced input: naive CD4+ T cells from PBMCs. Regarding subset: CD45RA+ positively selected. The DNA of the CDR3 is TGTGCCAGCAGGCCGGAACGGTACTACAATGAGCAGTTCTTC. Amino acids: CASRPERYYNEQFF.